Listed below are T cell receptor beta chains from one sample, sequenced in a study of cytomegalovirus exposure and HLA in healthy donors. Libraries were prepared by immunoSEQ multiplex PCR; TCRdb keeps only in-frame clonotypes and omits some of them. The table includes about 190,000 clones, around 77% detected once. The sample taken for sequencing was PBMCs. All receptors come from a young woman in good health and CMV-seronegative. Each CDR3 is given without its conserved first and last residue. Fields, in order: J gene, V gene, CDR3 protein.

TRBJ1-6,TRBV2,ASRDSYNSPLH
TRBJ2-7,TRBV27,ASSFRGRSYEQY
TRBJ2-1,TRBV5-6,ASSWTGSHEQF
TRBJ1-5,TRBV7-2,ASSFGGNQPQH
TRBJ2-7,TRBV10-3,AISAGSRAYEQY
TRBJ2-6,TRBV10-3,AIRADSQTRSGANVLT
TRBJ2-5,TRBV29-1,SVEDWGLVGRAETQY
TRBJ2-1,TRBV11-2,ASSSLSLLAGGNNEQF
TRBJ2-2,TRBV7-9,ASSLVGQGATGELF
TRBJ1-5,TRBV6-5,ASSYSAGSSNQPQH
TRBJ1-1,TRBV6-1,ASRHSKAAF
TRBJ1-2,TRBV4-2,ASSQDWGRIDGYT
TRBJ1-3,TRBV9,ASSSDAIQGALYTIY
TRBJ1-5,TRBV6-1,ASSDRPTGVAQPQH
TRBJ1-5,TRBV6-1,ASSEAPNQPQH
TRBJ2-3,TRBV6-4,ASSPTSYRVSFTDTQY
TRBJ2-2,TRBV19,ASSIDRTSGNTGELF
TRBJ2-1,TRBV7-2,ASSQLRGGHNEQF
TRBJ1-6,TRBV9,ASSVGTEGSRNSPLH
TRBJ1-5,TRBV10-3,AIAGMRNQPQH
TRBJ1-2,TRBV20-1,SLSDIYGYT
TRBJ2-1,TRBV5-1,ASSPRTSGSHNEQF
TRBJ2-5,TRBV6-4,ASRASTSGGAQY
TRBJ1-3,TRBV6-6,ASSYLDTGMLTIY
TRBJ1-2,TRBV6-5,ASSYSWPNYGYT
TRBJ2-3,TRBV18,ASSPGQENADTQY